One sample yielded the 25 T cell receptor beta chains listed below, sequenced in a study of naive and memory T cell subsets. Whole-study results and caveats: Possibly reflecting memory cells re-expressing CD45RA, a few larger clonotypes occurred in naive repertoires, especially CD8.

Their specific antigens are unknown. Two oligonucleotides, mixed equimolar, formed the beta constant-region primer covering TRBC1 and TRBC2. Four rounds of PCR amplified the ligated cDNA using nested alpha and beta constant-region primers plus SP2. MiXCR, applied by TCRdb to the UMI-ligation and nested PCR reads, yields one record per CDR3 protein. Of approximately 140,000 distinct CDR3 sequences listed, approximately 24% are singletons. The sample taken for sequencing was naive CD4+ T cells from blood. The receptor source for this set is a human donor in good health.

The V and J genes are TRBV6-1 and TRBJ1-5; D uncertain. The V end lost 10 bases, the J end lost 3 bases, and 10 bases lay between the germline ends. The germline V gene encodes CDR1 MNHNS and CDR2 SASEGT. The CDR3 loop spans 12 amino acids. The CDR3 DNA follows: TGTGCCACCAGCCGATTCAATCAGCCCCAGCATTTT. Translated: CATSRFNQPQHF.

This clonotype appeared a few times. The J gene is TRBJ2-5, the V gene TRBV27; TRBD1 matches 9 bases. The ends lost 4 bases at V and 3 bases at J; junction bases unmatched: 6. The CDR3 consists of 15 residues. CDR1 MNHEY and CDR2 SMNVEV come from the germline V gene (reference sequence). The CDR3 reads CASSSFTGGKETQYF. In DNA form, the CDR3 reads TGTGCCAGCAGTTCCTTCACAGGGGGCAAAGAGACCCAGTACTTC.

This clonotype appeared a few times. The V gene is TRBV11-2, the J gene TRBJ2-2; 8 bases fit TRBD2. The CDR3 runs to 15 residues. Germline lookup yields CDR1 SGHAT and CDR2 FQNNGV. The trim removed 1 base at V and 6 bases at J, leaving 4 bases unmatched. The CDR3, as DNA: TGTGCCAGCAGCTTAGCGGGAGGGCCGGCCGGGGAGCTGTTTTTT. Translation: CASSLAGGPAGELFF. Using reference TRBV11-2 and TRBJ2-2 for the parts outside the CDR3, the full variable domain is EAGVAQSPRYKIIEKRQSVAFWCNPISGHATLYWYQQILGQGPKLLIQFQNNGVVDDSQLPKDRFSAERLKGVDSTLKIQPAKLEDSAVYLCASSLAGGPAGELFFGEGSRLTVL.

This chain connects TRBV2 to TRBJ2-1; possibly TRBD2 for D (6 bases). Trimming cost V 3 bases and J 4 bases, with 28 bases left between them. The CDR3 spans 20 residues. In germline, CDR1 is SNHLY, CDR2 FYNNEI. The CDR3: CASSDPPGLKVSPKYNEQFF. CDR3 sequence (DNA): TGTGCCAGCAGTGATCCCCCGGGACTCAAAGTCAGTCCTAAATACAATGAGCAGTTCTTC.

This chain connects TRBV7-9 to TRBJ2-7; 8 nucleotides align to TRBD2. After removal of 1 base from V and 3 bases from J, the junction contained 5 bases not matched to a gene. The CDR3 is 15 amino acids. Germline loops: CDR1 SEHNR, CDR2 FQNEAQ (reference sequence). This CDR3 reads CASSLEVAGNYEQYF. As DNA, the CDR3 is TGTGCCAGCAGCTTAGAAGTAGCGGGGAACTACGAGCAGTACTTC.

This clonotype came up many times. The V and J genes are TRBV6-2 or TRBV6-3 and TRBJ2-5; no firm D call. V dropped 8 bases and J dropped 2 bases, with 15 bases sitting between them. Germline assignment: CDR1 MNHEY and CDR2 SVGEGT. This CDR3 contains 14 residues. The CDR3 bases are TGTGCCAGCTTGGACCGACGGACGCAAGAGACCCAGTACTTC. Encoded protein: CASLDRRTQETQYF.

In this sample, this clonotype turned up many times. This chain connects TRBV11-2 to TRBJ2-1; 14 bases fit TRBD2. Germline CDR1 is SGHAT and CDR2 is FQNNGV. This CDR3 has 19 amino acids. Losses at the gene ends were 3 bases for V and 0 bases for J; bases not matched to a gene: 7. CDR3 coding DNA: TGTGCCAGCAGCTTTCAAACGGGACTAGCGGGAGTCTCCTACAATGAGCAGTTCTTC. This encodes CASSFQTGLAGVSYNEQFF.

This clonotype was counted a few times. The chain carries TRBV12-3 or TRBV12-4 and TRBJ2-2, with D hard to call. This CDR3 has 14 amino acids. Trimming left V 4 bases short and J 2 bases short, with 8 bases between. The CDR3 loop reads CASSSGINTGELFF. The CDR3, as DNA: TGTGCCAGCAGTTCTGGAATTAACACCGGGGAGCTGTTTTTT.

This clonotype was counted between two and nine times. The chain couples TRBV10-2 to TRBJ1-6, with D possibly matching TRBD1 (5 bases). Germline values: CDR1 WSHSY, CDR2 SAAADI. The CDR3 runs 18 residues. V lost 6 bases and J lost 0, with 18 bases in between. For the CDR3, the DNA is TGCGCCAGCAGCCCCACCGGCGGGGGAAACTCCTATAATTCACCCCTCCACTTT. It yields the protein CASSPTGGGNSYNSPLHF.

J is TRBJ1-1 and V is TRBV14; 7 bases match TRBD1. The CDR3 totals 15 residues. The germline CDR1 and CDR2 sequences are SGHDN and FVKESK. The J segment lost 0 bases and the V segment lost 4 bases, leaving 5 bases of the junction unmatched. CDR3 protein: CASSRRTGMNTEAFF. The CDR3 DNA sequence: TGTGCCAGCAGCCGACGGACAGGCATGAACACTGAAGCTTTCTTT.

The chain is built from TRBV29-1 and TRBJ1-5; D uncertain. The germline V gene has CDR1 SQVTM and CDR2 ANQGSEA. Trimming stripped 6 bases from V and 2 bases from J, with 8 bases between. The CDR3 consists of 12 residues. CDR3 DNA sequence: TGCAGCGTAACATGGGGCAATCAGCCCCAGCATTTT. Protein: CSVTWGNQPQHF.

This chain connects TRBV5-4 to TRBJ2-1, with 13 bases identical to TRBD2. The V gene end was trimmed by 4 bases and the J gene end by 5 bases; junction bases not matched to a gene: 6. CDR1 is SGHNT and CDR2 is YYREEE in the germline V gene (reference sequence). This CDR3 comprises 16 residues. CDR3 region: CASSQGTSGINNEQFF. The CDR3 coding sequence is TGTGCCAGCAGCCAAGGGACTAGCGGGATCAACAATGAGCAGTTCTTC.

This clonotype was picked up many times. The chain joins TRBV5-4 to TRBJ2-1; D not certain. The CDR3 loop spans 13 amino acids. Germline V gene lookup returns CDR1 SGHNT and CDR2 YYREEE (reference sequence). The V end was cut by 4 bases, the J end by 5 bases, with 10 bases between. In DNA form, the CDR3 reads TGTGCCAGCAGCCTCGACTGGAACAATGAGCAGTTCTTC. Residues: CASSLDWNNEQFF.

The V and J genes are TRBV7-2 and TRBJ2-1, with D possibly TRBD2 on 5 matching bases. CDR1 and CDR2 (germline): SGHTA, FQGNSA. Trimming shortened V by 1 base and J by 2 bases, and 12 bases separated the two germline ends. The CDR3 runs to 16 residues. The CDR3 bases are TGTGCCAGCAGCTTAGAGGCGGGCCTCACCTACAATGAGCAGTTCTTC. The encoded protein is CASSLEAGLTYNEQFF.

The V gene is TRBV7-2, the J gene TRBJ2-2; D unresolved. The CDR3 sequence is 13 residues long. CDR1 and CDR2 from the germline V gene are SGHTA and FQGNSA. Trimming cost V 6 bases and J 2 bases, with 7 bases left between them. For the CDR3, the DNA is TGTGCCAGCAGGAAGGGTAACACCGGGGAGCTGTTTTTT. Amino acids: CASRKGNTGELFF.

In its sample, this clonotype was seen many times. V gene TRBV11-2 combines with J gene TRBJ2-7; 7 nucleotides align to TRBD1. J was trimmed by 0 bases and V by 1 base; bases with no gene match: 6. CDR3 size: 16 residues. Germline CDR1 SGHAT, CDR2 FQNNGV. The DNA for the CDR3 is TGTGCCAGCAGCTTAGGACCGGGACAGAGCTCCTACGAGCAGTACTTC. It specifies CASSLGPGQSSYEQYF.

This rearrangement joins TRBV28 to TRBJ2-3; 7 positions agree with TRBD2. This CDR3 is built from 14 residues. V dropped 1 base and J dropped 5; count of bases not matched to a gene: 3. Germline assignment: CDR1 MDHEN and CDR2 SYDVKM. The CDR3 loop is CASSLSASGDTQYF. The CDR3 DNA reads TGTGCCAGCAGTTTATCGGCTAGCGGAGATACGCAGTATTTT. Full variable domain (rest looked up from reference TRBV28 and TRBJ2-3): DVKVTQSSRYLVKRTGEKVFLECVQDMDHENMFWYRQDPGLGLRLIYFSYDVKMKEKGDIPEGYSVSREKKERFSLILESASTNQTSMYLCASSLSASGDTQYFGPGTRLTVL.

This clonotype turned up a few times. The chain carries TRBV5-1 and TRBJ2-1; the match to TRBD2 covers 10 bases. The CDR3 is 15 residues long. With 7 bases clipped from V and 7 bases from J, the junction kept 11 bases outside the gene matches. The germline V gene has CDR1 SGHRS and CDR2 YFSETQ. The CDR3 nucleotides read TGCGCCAGCCGGGAGGGGACTAGCGTATTTAATGAGCAGTTCTTC. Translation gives CASREGTSVFNEQFF.

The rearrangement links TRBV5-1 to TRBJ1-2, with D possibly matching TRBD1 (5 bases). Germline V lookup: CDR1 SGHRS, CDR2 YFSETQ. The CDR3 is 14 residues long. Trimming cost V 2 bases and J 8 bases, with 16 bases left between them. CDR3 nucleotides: TGCGCCAGCAGCTTAGGAGGGGTTCCGAGCGGCTACACCTTC. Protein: CASSLGGVPSGYTF.

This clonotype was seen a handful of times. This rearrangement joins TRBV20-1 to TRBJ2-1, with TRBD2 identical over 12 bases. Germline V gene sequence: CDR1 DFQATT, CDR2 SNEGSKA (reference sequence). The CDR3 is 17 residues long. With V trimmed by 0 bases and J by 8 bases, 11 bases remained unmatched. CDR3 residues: CSARDQKLAGGPYEQFF. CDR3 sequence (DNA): TGCAGTGCTAGAGATCAGAAACTAGCGGGAGGCCCGTATGAGCAGTTCTTC.

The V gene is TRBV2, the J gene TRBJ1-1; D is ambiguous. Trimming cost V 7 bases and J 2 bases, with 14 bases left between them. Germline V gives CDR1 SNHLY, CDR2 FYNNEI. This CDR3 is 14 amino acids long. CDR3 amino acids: CASILTTANTEAFF. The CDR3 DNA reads TGTGCCAGCATCCTAACCACGGCAAACACTGAAGCTTTCTTT.

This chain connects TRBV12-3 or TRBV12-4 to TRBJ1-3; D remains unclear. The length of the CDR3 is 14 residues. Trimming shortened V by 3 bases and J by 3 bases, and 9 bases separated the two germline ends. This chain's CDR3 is CASSLSVLGNTIYF. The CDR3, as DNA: TGTGCCAGCAGTTTGAGCGTTCTTGGAAACACCATATATTTT.

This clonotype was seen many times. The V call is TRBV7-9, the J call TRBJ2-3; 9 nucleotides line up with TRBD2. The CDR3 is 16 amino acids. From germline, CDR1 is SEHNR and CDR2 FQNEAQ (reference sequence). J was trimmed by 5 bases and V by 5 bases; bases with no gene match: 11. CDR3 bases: TGTGCCAGCAGCCAGATTAGCGGGAGAGGTATAGATACGCAGTATTTT. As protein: CASSQISGRGIDTQYF.

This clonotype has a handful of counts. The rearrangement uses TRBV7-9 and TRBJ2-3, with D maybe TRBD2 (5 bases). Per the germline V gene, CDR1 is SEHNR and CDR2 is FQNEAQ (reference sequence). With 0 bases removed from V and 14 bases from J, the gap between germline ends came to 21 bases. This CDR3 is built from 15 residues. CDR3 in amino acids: CASSLARAESPARYF. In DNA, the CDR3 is TGTGCCAGCAGCTTAGCGAGGGCCGAATCGCCGGCTCGGTATTTT.

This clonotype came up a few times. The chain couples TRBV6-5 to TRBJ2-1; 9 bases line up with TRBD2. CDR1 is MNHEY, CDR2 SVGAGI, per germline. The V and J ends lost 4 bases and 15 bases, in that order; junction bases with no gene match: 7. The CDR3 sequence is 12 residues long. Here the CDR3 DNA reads TGTGCCAGCAGTTCGACTAGCGGAAGGAGGTTCTTC. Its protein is CASSSTSGRRFF.